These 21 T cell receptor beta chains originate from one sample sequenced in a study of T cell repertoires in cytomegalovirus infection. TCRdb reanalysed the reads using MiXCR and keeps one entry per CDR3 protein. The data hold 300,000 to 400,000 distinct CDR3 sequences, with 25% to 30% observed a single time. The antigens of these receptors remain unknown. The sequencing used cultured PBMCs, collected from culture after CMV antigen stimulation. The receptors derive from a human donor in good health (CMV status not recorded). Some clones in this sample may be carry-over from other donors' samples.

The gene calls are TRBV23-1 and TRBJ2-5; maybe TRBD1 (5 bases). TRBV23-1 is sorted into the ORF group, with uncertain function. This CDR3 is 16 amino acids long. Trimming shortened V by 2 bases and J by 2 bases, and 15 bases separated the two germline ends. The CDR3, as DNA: TGCGCCAGCAGTCAAGGGGCCAAAAGTGGGCAAGAGACCCAGTACTTC. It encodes CASSQGAKSGQETQYF.

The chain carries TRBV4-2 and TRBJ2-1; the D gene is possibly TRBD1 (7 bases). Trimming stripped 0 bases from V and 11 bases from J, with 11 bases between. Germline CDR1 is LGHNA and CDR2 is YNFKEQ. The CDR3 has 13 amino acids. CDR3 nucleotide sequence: TGTGCCAGCAGCCAAGACCCAGGGGGGAAGCAGTTCTTC. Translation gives CASSQDPGGKQFF.

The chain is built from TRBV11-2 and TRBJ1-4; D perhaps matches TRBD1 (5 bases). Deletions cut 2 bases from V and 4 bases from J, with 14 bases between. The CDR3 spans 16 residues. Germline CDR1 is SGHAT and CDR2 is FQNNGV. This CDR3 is CASSLSAGRSNEKLFF. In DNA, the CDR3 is TGTGCCAGCAGCTTATCCGCGGGACGGAGTAATGAAAAACTGTTTTTT.

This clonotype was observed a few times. The CDR3 DNA reads as TGTGCCAGCAGACCAACCTTCGGACAGGGAGGGACTGAAGCTTTCTTT. Protein product: CASRPTFGQGGTEAFF. V gene TRBV28 combines with J gene TRBJ1-1; TRBD1 matches at 8 bases. V gave up 6 bases and J gave up 5 bases; unmatched junction bases: 14. CDR3 size: 16 residues. Per germline, CDR1 MDHEN and CDR2 SYDVKM.

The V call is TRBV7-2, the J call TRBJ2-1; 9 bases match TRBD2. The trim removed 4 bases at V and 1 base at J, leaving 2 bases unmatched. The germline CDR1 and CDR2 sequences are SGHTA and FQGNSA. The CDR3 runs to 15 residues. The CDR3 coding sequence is TGTGCCAGCAGCTGGACTAGCGTTTCCTACAATGAGCAGTTCTTC. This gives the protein CASSWTSVSYNEQFF.

The CDR3 DNA sequence: TGTGCCAGCAGCTCGACAGGGGAATCCTACGAGCAGTACTTC. It is translated as CASSSTGESYEQYF. This chain connects TRBV13 to TRBJ2-7; TRBD1 matches 8 bases. The CDR3 length is 14 residues. V trimming: 4 bases; J trimming: 1 base; junction bases outside the gene matches: 3. The V gene's germline CDR1 is PRHDT and CDR2 FYEKMQ (reference sequence).

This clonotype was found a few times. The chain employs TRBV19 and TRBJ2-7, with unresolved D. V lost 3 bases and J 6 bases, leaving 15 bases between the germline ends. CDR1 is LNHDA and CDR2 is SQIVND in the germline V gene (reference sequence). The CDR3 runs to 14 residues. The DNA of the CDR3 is TGTGCCAGTAGTATTAACGCGGTCGACTCCGAGCAGTACTTC. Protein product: CASSINAVDSEQYF.

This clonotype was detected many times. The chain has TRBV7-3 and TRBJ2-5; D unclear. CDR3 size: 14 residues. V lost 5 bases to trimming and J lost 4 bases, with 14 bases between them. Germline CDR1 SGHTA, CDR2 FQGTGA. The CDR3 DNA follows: TGTGCCAGCAGCCAAATGGGATGGGGAGAGACCCAGTACTTC. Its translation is CASSQMGWGETQYF.

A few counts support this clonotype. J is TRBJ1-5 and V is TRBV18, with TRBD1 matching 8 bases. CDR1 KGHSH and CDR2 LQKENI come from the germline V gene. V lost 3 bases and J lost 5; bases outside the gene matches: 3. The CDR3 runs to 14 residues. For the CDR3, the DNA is TGTGCCAGCTCACCGGACAGGGAGGATCAGCCCCAGCATTTT. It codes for CASSPDREDQPQHF.

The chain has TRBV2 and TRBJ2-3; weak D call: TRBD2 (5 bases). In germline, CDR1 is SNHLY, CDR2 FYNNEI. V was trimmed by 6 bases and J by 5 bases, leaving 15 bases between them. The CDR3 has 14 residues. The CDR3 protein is CASRAREGKDTQYF. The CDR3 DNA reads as TGTGCCAGCAGAGCCCGAGAGGGTAAAGATACGCAGTATTTT. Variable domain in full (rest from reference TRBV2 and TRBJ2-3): EPEVTQTPSHQVTQMGQEVILRCVPISNHLYFYWYRQILGQKVEFLVSFYNNEISEKSEIFDDQFSVERPDGSNFTLKIRSTKLEDSAMYFCASRAREGKDTQYFGPGTRLTVL.

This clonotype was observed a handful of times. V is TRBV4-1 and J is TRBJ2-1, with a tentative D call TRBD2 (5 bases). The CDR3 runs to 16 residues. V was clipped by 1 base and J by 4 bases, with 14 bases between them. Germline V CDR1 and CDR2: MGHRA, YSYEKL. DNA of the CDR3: TGCGCCAGCAGCCAAGCTGGCCAGCGGAGTTACAATGAGCAGTTCTTC. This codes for CASSQAGQRSYNEQFF.

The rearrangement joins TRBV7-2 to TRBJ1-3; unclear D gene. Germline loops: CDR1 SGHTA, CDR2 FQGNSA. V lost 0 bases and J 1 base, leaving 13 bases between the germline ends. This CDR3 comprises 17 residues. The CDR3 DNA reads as TGTGCCAGCAGCTTAGCGCGCGCAGGAACATCTGGAAACACCATATATTTT. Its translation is CASSLARAGTSGNTIYF.

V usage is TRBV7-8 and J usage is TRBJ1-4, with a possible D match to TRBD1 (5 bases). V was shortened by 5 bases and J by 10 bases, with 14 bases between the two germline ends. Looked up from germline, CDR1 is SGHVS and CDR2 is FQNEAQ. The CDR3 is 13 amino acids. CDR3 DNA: TGTGCCAGCAGCCCACCCACAGGCGGAAAACTGTTTTTT. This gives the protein CASSPPTGGKLFF.

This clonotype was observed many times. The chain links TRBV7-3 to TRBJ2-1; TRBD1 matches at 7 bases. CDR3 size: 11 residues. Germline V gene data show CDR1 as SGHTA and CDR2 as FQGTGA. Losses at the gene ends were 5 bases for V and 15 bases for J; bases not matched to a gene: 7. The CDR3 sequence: CASSTGVRLFF. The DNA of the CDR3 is TGTGCCAGCAGCACAGGGGTAAGGCTGTTCTTC.

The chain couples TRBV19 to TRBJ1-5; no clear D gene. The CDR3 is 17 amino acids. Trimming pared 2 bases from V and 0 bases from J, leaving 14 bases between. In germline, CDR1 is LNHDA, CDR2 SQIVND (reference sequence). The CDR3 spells CASSIYRRLLSNQPQHF. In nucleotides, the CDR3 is TGTGCCAGTAGTATATATCGCCGACTACTTAGCAATCAGCCCCAGCATTTT. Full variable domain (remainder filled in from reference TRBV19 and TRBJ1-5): DGGITQSPKYLFRKEGQNVTLSCEQNLNHDAMYWYRQDPGQGLRLIYYSQIVNDFQKGDIAEGYSVSREKKESFPLTVTSAQKNPTAFYLCASSIYRRLLSNQPQHFGDGTRLSIL.

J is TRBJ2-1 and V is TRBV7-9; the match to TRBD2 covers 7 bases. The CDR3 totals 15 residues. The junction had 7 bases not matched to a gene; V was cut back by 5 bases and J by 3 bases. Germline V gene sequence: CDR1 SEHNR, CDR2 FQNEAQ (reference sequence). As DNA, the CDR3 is TGTGCCAGCAGCCACACTAGCGCGAGCTACAATGAGCAGTTCTTC. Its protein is CASSHTSASYNEQFF.

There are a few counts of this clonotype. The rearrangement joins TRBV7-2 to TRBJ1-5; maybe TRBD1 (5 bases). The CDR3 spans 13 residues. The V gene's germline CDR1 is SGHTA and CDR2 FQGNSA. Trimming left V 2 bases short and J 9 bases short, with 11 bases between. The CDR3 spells CASSLLKGWPQHF. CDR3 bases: TGTGCCAGCAGCTTATTGAAGGGGTGGCCCCAGCATTTT.

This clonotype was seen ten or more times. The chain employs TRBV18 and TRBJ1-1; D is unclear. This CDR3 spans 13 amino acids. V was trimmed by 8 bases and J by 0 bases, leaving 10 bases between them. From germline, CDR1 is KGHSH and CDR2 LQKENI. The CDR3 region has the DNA TGTGCCAGCAGTCCGCCAATGAACACTGAAGCTTTCTTT. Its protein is CASSPPMNTEAFF.

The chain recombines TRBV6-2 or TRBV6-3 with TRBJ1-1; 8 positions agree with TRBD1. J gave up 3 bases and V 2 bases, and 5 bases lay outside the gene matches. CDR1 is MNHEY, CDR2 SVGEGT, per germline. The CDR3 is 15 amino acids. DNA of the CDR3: TGTGCCAGCAGTTACCCCACGACAGGGGACACTGAAGCTTTCTTT. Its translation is CASSYPTTGDTEAFF.

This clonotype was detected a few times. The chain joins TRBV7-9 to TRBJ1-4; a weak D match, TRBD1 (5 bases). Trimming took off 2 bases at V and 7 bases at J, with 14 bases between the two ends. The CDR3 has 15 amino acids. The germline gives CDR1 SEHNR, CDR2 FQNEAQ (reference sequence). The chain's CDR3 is CASSLLGDDGEKLFF. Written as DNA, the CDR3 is TGTGCCAGCAGCTTACTAGGGGACGATGGTGAAAAACTGTTTTTT.

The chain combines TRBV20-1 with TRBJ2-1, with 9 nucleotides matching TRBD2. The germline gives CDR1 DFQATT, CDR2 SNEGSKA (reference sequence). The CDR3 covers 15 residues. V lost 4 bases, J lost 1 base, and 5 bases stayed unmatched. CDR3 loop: CSAIAGARSYNEQFF. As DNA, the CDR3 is TGCAGTGCTATAGCGGGGGCGAGGTCCTACAATGAGCAGTTCTTC.